In this sample, the clone carrying this T cell receptor beta chain turned up many times. This sample stems from a study of shared clonotypes between healthy human individuals. The germline gives CDR1 SGHTA, CDR2 FQGNSA. The CDR3 consists of 14 residues. The V end was cut by 1 base, the J end by 7 bases, with 13 bases between. Profiled with immunoSEQ multiplex PCR; TCRdb holds only in-frame clones, not every one. The sample includes more than 400,000 clones, about 78% of them seen just once. The V gene is TRBV7-2, the J gene TRBJ2-5; D unresolved. The sequence was obtained from a woman in her 40s in good health. Some clones in this sample may be carry-over from other donors' samples. Sequences were obtained from PBMCs. The CDR3 DNA follows: TGTGCCAGCAGCTTAGATCTCCCGCCGAGGACCCAGTACTTC. Its translation: CASSLDLPPRTQYF.